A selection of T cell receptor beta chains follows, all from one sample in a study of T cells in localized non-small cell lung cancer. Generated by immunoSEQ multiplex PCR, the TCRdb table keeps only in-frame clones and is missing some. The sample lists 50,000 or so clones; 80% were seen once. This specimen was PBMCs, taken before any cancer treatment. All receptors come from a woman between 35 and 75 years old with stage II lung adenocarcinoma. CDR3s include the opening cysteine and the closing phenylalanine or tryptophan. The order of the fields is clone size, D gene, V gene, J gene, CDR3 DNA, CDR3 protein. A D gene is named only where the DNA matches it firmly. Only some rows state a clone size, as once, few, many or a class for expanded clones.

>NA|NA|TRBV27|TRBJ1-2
TGTGCCAGCAGTTTAAACCGGAACTATGGCTACACCTTC
CASSLNRNYGYTF
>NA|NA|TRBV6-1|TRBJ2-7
TGTGCCAGCAGTAGGGGAAGCTACGAGCAGTACTTC
CASSRGSYEQYF
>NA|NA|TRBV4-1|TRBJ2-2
TGCGCCAGCAGCCCCGCGGGGTTTAGCGACACCGGGGAGCTGTTTTTT
CASSPAGFSDTGELFF
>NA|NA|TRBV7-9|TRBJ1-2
TGTGCCAGCACCCTCCTAGCCTATGGCTACACCTTC
CASTLLAYGYTF
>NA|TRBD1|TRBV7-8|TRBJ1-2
TGTGCCAGCAGCTTCTTCCGGGGACAGGGCAGCGGCTACACCTTC
CASSFFRGQGSGYTF
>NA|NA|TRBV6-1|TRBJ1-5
TGTGCCAGCGGTCCCAGAGGGCAGGGTAATCAGCCCCAGCATTTT
CASGPRGQGNQPQHF
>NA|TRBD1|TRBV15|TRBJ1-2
TGTGCCACCAGCATCCGGGACAGGAACTATGGCTACACCTTC
CATSIRDRNYGYTF
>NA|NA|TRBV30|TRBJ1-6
TGTGCCTGGAGTGCGGATGGCAGGGGTAATTCACCCCTCCACTTT
CAWSADGRGNSPLHF
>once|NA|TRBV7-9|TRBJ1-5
TGTGCCAGCAGCCAGAAGGGCAGGAATCAGCCCCAGCATTTT
CASSQKGRNQPQHF
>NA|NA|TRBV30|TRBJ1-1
TGTGCCTGGAGTGTAGGGGGGAATGGCACTGAAGCTTTCTTT
CAWSVGGNGTEAFF
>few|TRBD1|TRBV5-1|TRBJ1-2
TGCGCCAGCAGCTACGGCGGGACAGGGGGCGAGGGCTACACCTTC
CASSYGGTGGEGYTF
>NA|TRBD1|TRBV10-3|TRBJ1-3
TGTGCCATCAGTGAGAGGGACAGGAGGGACACCATATATTTT
CAISERDRRDTIYF
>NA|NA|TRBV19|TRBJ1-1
TGTGCCAGTAGTATAGGGTTCGGGAACACTGAAGCTTTCTTT
CASSIGFGNTEAFF
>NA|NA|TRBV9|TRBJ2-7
TGTGCCAGCAGCGCCGGTCACGGGACACCTCGTTGGAAGAACTACGAGCAGTACTTC
CASSAGHGTPRWKNYEQYF
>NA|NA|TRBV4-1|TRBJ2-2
TGCGCCAGCAGCCCCTGGGTTCTGCGGCCCGGGGAGCTGTTTTTT
CASSPWVLRPGELFF
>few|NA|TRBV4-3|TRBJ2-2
TGCGCCAGCAGCCCACCCGGCGGGGAGGAGCTGTTTTTT
CASSPPGGEELFF